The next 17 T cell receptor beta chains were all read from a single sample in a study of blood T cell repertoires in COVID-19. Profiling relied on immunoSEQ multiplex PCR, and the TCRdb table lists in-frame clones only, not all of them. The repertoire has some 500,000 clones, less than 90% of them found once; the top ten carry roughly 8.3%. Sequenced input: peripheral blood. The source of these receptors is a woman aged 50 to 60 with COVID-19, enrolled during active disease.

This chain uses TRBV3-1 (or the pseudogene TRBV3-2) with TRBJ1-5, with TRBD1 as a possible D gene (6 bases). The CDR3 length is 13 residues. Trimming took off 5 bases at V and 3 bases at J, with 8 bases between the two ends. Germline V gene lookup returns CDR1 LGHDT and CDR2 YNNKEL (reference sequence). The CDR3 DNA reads TGTGCCAGCAGCGGACAGCTCAATCAGCCCCAGCATTTT. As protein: CASSGQLNQPQHF.

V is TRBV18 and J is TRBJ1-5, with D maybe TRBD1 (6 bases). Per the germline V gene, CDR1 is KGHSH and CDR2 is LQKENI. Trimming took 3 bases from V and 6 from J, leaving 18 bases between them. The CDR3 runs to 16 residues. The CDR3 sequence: CASSPAPGTLGQPQHF. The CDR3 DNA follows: TGTGCCAGCTCACCGGCCCCCGGGACACTGGGTCAGCCCCAGCATTTT.

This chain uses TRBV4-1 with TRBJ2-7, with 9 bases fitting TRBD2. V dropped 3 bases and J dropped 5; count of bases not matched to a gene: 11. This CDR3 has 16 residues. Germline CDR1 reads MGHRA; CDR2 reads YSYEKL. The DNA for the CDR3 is TGCGCCAGCAGCCAGGGCGGGAGGGAGTGGGGGCACGAGCAGTACTTC. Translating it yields CASSQGGREWGHEQYF.

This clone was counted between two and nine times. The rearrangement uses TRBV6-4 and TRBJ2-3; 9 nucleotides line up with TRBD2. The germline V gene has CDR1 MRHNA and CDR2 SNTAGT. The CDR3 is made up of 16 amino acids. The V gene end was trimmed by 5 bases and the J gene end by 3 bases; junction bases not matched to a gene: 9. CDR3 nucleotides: TGTGCCAGCAGTCCTTTCGGCGGGGGGGCTACAGATACGCAGTATTTT. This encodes CASSPFGGGATDTQYF.

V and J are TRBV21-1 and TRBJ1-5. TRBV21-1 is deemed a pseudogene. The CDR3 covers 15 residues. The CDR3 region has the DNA TGTGCCAGCAGCAGGGCCGGGGGGGGCGGTCAGCCCCAGCATTTT. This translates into CASSRAGGGGQPQHF.

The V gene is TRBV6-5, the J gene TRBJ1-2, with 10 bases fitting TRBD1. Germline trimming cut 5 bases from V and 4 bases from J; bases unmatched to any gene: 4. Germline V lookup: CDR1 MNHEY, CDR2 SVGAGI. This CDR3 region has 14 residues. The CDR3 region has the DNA TGTGCCAGCAGTCCAGGGACAGGGGCCTATGGCTACACCTTC. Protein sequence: CASSPGTGAYGYTF.

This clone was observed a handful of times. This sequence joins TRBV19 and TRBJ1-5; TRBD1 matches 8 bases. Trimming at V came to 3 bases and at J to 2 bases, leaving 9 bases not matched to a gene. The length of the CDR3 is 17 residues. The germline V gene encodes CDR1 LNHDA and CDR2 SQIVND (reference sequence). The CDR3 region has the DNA TGTGCCAGTAGTATCCCCCCAGGGGGCGAGGGCAATCAGCCCCAGCATTTT. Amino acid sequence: CASSIPPGGEGNQPQHF. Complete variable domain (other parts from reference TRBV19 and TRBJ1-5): DGGITQSPKYLFRKEGQNVTLSCEQNLNHDAMYWYRQDPGQGLRLIYYSQIVNDFQKGDIAEGYSVSREKKESFPLTVTSAQKNPTAFYLCASSIPPGGEGNQPQHFGDGTRLSIL.

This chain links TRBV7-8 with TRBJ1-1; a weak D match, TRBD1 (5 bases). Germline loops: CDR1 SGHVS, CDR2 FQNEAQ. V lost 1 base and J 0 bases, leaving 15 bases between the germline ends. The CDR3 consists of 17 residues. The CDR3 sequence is CASSLDFPGLVNTEAFF. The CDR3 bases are TGTGCCAGCAGCTTAGACTTCCCAGGGTTGGTGAACACTGAAGCTTTCTTT. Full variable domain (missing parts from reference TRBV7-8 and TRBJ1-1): GAGVSQSPRYKVAKRGQDVALRCDPISGHVSLFWYQQALGQGPEFLTYFQNEAQLDKSGLPSDRFFAERPEGSVSTLKIQRTQQEDSAVYLCASSLDFPGLVNTEAFFGQGTRLTVV.

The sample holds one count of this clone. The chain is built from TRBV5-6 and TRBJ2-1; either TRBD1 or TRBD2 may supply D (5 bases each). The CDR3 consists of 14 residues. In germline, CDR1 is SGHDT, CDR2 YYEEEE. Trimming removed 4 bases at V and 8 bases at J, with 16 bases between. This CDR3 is CASSLGRVLDEQFF. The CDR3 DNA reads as TGTGCCAGCAGCCTGGGACGGGTATTGGATGAGCAGTTCTTC.

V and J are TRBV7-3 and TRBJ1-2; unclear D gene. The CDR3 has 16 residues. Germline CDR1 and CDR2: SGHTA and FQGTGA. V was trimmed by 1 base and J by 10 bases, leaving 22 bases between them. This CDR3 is CASSLRLSSLTMDYTF. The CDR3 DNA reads TGTGCCAGCAGCTTAAGGCTGTCCAGCTTAACTATGGACTACACCTTC. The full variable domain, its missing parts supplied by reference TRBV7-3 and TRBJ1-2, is GAGVSQTPSNKVTEKGKYVELRCDPISGHTALYWYRQSLGQGPEFLIYFQGTGAADDSGLPNDRFFAVRPEGSVSTLKIQRTERGDSAVYLCASSLRLSSLTMDYTFGSGTRLTVV.

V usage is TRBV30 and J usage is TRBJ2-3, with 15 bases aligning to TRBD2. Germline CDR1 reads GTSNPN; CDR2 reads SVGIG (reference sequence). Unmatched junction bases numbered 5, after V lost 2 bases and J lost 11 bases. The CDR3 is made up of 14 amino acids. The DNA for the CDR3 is TGTGCCTGGAGTATCCGGACTAGCGGGGGGGTGCAGTATTTT. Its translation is CAWSIRTSGGVQYF.

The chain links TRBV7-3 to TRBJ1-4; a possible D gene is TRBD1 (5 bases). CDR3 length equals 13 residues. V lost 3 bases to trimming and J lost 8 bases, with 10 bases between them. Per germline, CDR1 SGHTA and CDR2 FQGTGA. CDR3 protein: CASSFRQTEKLFF. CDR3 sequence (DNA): TGTGCCAGCAGCTTTAGACAGACGGAAAAACTGTTTTTT. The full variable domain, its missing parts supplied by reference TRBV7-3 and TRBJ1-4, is GAGVSQTPSNKVTEKGKYVELRCDPISGHTALYWYRQSLGQGPEFLIYFQGTGAADDSGLPNDRFFAVRPEGSVSTLKIQRTERGDSAVYLCASSFRQTEKLFFGSGTQLSVL.

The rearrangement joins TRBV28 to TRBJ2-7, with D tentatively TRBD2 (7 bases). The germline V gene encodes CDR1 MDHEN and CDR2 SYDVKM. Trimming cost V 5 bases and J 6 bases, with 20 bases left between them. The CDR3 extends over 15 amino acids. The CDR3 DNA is TGTGCCAGCAGTCGAACAGGGAGGGGGTTTTTCGAGCAGTACTTC. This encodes CASSRTGRGFFEQYF.

The CDR3: CAWSVPSRGSGYTF. In DNA, the CDR3 is TGTGCCTGGAGTGTACCCTCCCGGGGGTCTGGCTACACCTTC. V is TRBV30 and J is TRBJ1-2, with a possible D match to TRBD1 (5 bases). This CDR3 has 14 amino acids. Germline-derived CDR1 and CDR2 are GTSNPN and SVGIG (reference sequence). V dropped 0 bases and J dropped 7 bases, with 15 bases sitting between them. The complete variable domain, with remaining parts taken from reference TRBV30 and TRBJ1-2, reads SQTIHQWPATLVQPVGSPLSLECTVEGTSNPNLYWYRQAAGRGLQLLFYSVGIGQISSEVPQNLSASRPQDRQFILSSKKLLLSDSGFYLCAWSVPSRGSGYTFGSGTRLTVV.

The CDR3 reads CASSFGPLDTEAFF. DNA for the CDR3: TGCGCCAGCAGCTTCGGTCCGCTGGACACTGAAGCTTTCTTT. V gene TRBV5-1 combines with J gene TRBJ1-1, with D unresolved. V was pared by 2 bases and J by 3 bases, with 11 bases between. The CDR3 has 14 amino acids. Germline-derived CDR1 and CDR2 are SGHRS and YFSETQ.

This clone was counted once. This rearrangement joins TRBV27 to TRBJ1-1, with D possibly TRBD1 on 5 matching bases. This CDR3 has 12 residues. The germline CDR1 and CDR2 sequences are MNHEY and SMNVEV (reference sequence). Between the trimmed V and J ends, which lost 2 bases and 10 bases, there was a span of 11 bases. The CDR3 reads CASSLQGSRAFF. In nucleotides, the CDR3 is TGTGCCAGCAGTTTACAGGGTTCAAGAGCTTTCTTT.

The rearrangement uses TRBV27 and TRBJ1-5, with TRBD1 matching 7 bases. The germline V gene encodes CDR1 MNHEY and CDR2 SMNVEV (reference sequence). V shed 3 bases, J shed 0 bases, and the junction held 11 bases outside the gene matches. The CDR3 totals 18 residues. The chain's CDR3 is CASSLFGGQLYSNQPQHF. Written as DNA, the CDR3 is TGTGCCAGCAGTTTGTTCGGGGGACAGCTATATAGCAATCAGCCCCAGCATTTT.